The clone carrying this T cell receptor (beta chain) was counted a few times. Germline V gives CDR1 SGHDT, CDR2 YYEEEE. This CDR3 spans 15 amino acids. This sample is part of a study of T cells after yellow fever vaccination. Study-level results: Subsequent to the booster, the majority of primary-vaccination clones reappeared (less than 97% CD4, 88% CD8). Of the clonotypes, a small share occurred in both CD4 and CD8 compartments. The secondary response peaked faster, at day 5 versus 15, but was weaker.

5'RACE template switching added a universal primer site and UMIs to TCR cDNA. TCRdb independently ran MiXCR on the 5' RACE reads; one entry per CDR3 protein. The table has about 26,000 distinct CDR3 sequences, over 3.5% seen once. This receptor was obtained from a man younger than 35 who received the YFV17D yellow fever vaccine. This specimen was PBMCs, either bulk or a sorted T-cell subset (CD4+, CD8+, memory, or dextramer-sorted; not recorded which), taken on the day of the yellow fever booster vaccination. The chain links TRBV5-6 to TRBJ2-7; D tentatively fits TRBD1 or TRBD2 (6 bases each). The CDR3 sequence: CASSLEGGSPYEQFV. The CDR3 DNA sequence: TGTGCCAGCAGCTTGGAGGGGGGAAGTCCCTACGAGCAGTTCGTC.